A single sample gave rise to the 27 T cell receptor beta chains below, sequenced in a study of cytomegalovirus exposure and HLA in healthy donors. The PCR ran on 60 Vbeta and 13 Jbeta primers. Using immunoSEQ multiplex PCR, the repertoire was profiled, and TCRdb retains in-frame clones only, with some absent. Altogether more than 150,000 clones are present, around 80% being singletons, with the ten largest covering around 1.6%. The material sequenced was PBMCs. Receptors were obtained from a man aged 18 to 35 in good health and CMV-seronegative.

The chain is built from TRBV5-1 and TRBJ2-7; 8 bases are a match to TRBD2. V lost 2 bases, J lost 5 bases, and 6 bases stayed unmatched. The CDR3 has 14 amino acids. Germline lookup yields CDR1 SGHRS and CDR2 YFSETQ. The CDR3 loop is CASSLTGGTHEQYF. The CDR3 DNA reads as TGCGCCAGCAGCTTAACGGGGGGGACCCACGAGCAGTACTTC.

This clone was seen once. V is TRBV4-1 and J is TRBJ1-1, with D maybe TRBD1 (6 bases). Germline CDR1 and CDR2: MGHRA and YSYEKL. This CDR3 comprises 15 residues. V lost 1 base and J 4 bases, leaving 13 bases between the germline ends. CDR3 nucleotide sequence: TGCGCCAGCAGCCAAGTGGGGGGGCTTGGCACTGAAGCTTTCTTT. Protein product: CASSQVGGLGTEAFF.

This chain links TRBV27 with TRBJ2-5; D not certain. The CDR3 is made up of 13 amino acids. The V end was cut by 6 bases, the J end by 0 bases, with 8 bases between. The germline V gene encodes CDR1 MNHEY and CDR2 SMNVEV (reference sequence). Written as DNA, the CDR3 is TGTGCCAGCAGCCCCTCGTACCAAGAGACCCAGTACTTC. As protein: CASSPSYQETQYF.

The V and J genes are TRBV6-6 and TRBJ2-2; D is perhaps TRBD1 (5 bases). Germline V gene lookup returns CDR1 MNHNY and CDR2 SVGAGI (reference sequence). The V gene lost 2 bases and the J gene lost 4 bases, with 8 bases spanning the gap. The CDR3 is made up of 14 amino acids. DNA of the CDR3: TGTGCCAGCAGTTACGGGGCGGCCACCGGGGAGCTGTTTTTT. Amino acids: CASSYGAATGELFF.

The sample holds many counts of this clone. Other DNA sequences in the same sample also yield this CDR3. The CDR3 DNA reads as TGTGCCAGCAGACCTACTACGGGAACACAGCCCCAGCATTTT. Translated: CASRPTTGTQPQHF. The V and J genes are TRBV28 and TRBJ1-5, with D unresolved. Per the germline V gene, CDR1 is MDHEN and CDR2 is SYDVKM. The CDR3 loop spans 14 amino acids. Trimming stripped 6 bases from V and 7 bases from J, with 16 bases between.

The chain combines TRBV25-1 with TRBJ1-3, with D unclear. The CDR3 is 14 residues long. Trimming stripped 3 bases from V and 2 bases from J, with 8 bases between. Per germline, CDR1 MGHDK and CDR2 SYGVNS. CDR3 DNA sequence: TGTGCCAGCAGTGAGGAGAGAACTGGAAACACCATATATTTT. Protein sequence: CASSEERTGNTIYF.

This chain links TRBV2 with TRBJ2-7; 12 bases are a match to TRBD2. Germline V gene data show CDR1 as SNHLY and CDR2 as FYNNEI. The length of the CDR3 is 15 residues. V dropped 5 bases and J dropped 6; count of bases not matched to a gene: 8. This CDR3 reads CASSPLAGGPGEQYF. Here the CDR3 DNA reads TGTGCCAGCAGTCCTCTAGCGGGGGGGCCTGGCGAGCAGTACTTC.

This chain connects TRBV2 to TRBJ2-7; D gene ambiguous. There are 13 residues in the CDR3. V lost 7 bases and J lost 2, with 12 bases in between. Germline CDR1 reads SNHLY; CDR2 reads FYNNEI. The DNA for the CDR3 is TGTGCCAGCATCCGCGCGAGAACCTACGAGCAGTACTTC. This codes for CASIRARTYEQYF.

This chain joins TRBV28 and TRBJ1-1, with D unresolved. The CDR3 spans 17 residues. Germline V lookup: CDR1 MDHEN, CDR2 SYDVKM. The V gene lost 4 bases and the J gene lost 8 bases, with 26 bases spanning the gap. In nucleotides, the CDR3 is TGTGCCAGCAGTTCCTTAATCGGAGAAGTCGTGCCCATGGAAGCTTTCTTT. Its protein is CASSSLIGEVVPMEAFF. The full variable domain, in which reference TRBV28 and TRBJ1-1 provide the parts outside the CDR3, is DVKVTQSSRYLVKRTGEKVFLECVQDMDHENMFWYRQDPGLGLRLIYFSYDVKMKEKGDIPEGYSVSREKKERFSLILESASTNQTSMYLCASSSLIGEVVPMEAFFGQGTRLTVV.

This chain joins TRBV6-5 and TRBJ1-3; 7 bases fit TRBD1. The CDR3 totals 14 residues. Per the germline V gene, CDR1 is MNHEY and CDR2 is SVGAGI. Germline trimming cut 5 bases from V and 5 bases from J; bases unmatched to any gene: 6. This CDR3 reads CASSRTGQRNTIYF. DNA of the CDR3: TGTGCCAGCAGTCGGACAGGACAAAGAAACACCATATATTTT.

This sequence joins TRBV10-3 and TRBJ1-4; 7 nucleotides align to TRBD1. The CDR3 has 15 residues. Germline CDR1 reads ENHRY; CDR2 reads SYGVKD. The ends lost 2 bases at V and 4 bases at J; junction bases unmatched: 4. DNA for the CDR3: TGTGCCATCAGTGAGGGGACAGCTAATAATGAAAAACTGTTTTTT. Its translation is CAISEGTANNEKLFF.

J is TRBJ2-5 and V is TRBV6-5; 7 nucleotides agree with TRBD1. J was trimmed by 3 bases and V by 5 bases; bases with no gene match: 6. Germline V gene data show CDR1 as MNHEY and CDR2 as SVGAGI. The CDR3 extends over 14 amino acids. CDR3 in amino acids: CASSDPTGKETQYF. As DNA, the CDR3 is TGTGCCAGCAGTGACCCGACAGGGAAAGAGACCCAGTACTTC.

As regards this clone: This sample also contains other DNA sequences that code for the same CDR3. The gene calls are TRBV5-1 and TRBJ2-7; D is unresolved. The germline V and J ends were trimmed by 0 bases and 2 bases, with 6 bases remaining between them. Germline values: CDR1 SGHRS, CDR2 YFSETQ. The CDR3 extends over 13 amino acids. CDR3 protein: CASSLAQTYEQYF. In DNA form, the CDR3 reads TGCGCCAGCAGCTTGGCTCAGACCTACGAGCAGTACTTC.

This clone was observed a handful of times. The V and J genes are TRBV4-2 and TRBJ2-3, with 9 nucleotides matching TRBD2. The CDR3 has 17 residues. V lost 1 base, J lost 2 bases, and 7 bases stayed unmatched. Germline CDR1 LGHNA, CDR2 YNFKEQ. The DNA for the CDR3 is TGTGCCAGCAGCCAAGGGCTAGCGGGGATCCCCACAGATACGCAGTATTTT. It translates to CASSQGLAGIPTDTQYF.

Worth noting for this clone: A read error may produce the germline difference seen at one junction end. V is TRBV2 and J is TRBJ2-7; possibly TRBD1 for D (6 bases). Germline loops: CDR1 SNHLY, CDR2 FYNNEI. The CDR3 runs to 13 residues. The CDR3 DNA reads as TGTGCCAGCAGTGAAGAGGGGGTCTACGGGCAGTACTTC. Protein: CASSEEGVYGQYF.

The V gene is TRBV6-5, the J gene TRBJ1-1; D unresolved. The germline V gene has CDR1 MNHEY and CDR2 SVGAGI. The germline V and J ends were trimmed by 0 bases and 5 bases, with 10 bases remaining between them. This CDR3 spans 14 amino acids. The CDR3: CASSYSDGGTEAFF. The CDR3 coding sequence is TGTGCCAGCAGTTACTCGGATGGCGGGACTGAAGCTTTCTTT.

The rearrangement links TRBV5-1 to TRBJ2-7, with a tentative D call TRBD1 (5 bases). This CDR3 comprises 11 residues. Trimming removed 0 bases at V and 7 bases at J, with 5 bases between. CDR1 SGHRS and CDR2 YFSETQ come from the germline V gene. In nucleotides, the CDR3 is TGCGCCAGCAGCTTGGAGGGGGAGCAGTACTTC. Translated: CASSLEGEQYF.

The chain recombines TRBV7-2 with TRBJ2-2; maybe TRBD2 (5 bases). CDR1 and CDR2 (germline): SGHTA, FQGNSA. The ends were cut back, 4 bases at V and 5 bases at J, with 11 bases in the middle. This CDR3 region has 14 residues. CDR3 amino acids: CASSSNPGTGELFF. CDR3 nucleotides: TGTGCCAGCAGCTCAAACCCGGGAACCGGGGAGCTGTTTTTT.

The chain links TRBV19 to TRBJ1-5; 10 nucleotides match TRBD1. Germline V gives CDR1 LNHDA, CDR2 SQIVND (reference sequence). CDR3 size: 17 residues. V dropped 6 bases and J dropped 0; count of bases not matched to a gene: 8. The CDR3 DNA is TGTGCCAGTAGACAAGGGACAGGGGCTTATAGCAATCAGCCCCAGCATTTT. It translates to CASRQGTGAYSNQPQHF. Using reference TRBV19 and TRBJ1-5 for the parts outside the CDR3, the full variable domain is DGGITQSPKYLFRKEGQNVTLSCEQNLNHDAMYWYRQDPGQGLRLIYYSQIVNDFQKGDIAEGYSVSREKKESFPLTVTSAQKNPTAFYLCASRQGTGAYSNQPQHFGDGTRLSIL.

The chain has TRBV19 and TRBJ2-5; 7 bases map to TRBD2. This CDR3 comprises 15 residues. V dropped 0 bases and J dropped 5; count of bases not matched to a gene: 6. Germline values: CDR1 LNHDA, CDR2 SQIVND (reference sequence). The CDR3 here is CASSIESGKRETQYF. CDR3 nucleotide sequence: TGTGCCAGTAGTATAGAGAGCGGGAAAAGGGAGACCCAGTACTTC.

This chain connects TRBV28 to TRBJ2-7; weak D call: TRBD2 (6 bases). V lost 11 bases and J lost 6, with 17 bases in between. This CDR3 is built from 12 residues. The germline gives CDR1 MDHEN, CDR2 SYDVKM. For the CDR3, the DNA is TGTGCCGGCAATCGGGACTTTGGCGAGCAGTACTTC. Amino acids: CAGNRDFGEQYF.

This chain uses TRBV28 with TRBJ2-7; D remains unclear. The germline V and J ends were trimmed by 4 bases and 0 bases, with 7 bases remaining between them. Germline V gives CDR1 MDHEN, CDR2 SYDVKM. This CDR3 spans 13 amino acids. CDR3 amino acids: CASSWAGSYEQYF. The CDR3 DNA sequence: TGTGCCAGCAGTTGGGCAGGCTCCTACGAGCAGTACTTC.

J is TRBJ1-1 and V is TRBV7-2, with TRBD1 matching over 7 bases. V was clipped by 3 bases and J by 2 bases; unmatched bases: 3. Germline V gene sequence: CDR1 SGHTA, CDR2 FQGNSA. The CDR3 totals 14 residues. The CDR3 reads CASSLRQGNTEAFF. CDR3 DNA: TGTGCCAGCAGCTTGAGACAGGGTAACACTGAAGCTTTCTTT. The whole variable domain, filled in from reference TRBV7-2 and TRBJ1-1, reads GAGVSQSPSNKVTEKGKDVELRCDPISGHTALYWYRQSLGQGLEFLIYFQGNSAPDKSGLPSDRFSAERTGGSVSTLTIQRTQQEDSAVYLCASSLRQGNTEAFFGQGTRLTVV.

V usage is TRBV25-1 and J usage is TRBJ2-5; D is possibly TRBD2 (6 bases). The germline V and J ends were trimmed by 5 bases and 4 bases, with 17 bases remaining between them. Germline CDR1 MGHDK, CDR2 SYGVNS. The CDR3 runs to 15 residues. CDR3 sequence (DNA): TGTGCCAGCAGTCTTAGCGGAGGAGGGGCAGAGACCCAGTACTTC. Translating it yields CASSLSGGGAETQYF. Full variable domain (rest looked up from reference TRBV25-1 and TRBJ2-5): EADIYQTPRYLVIGTGKKITLECSQTMGHDKMYWYQQDPGMELHLIHYSYGVNSTEKGDLSSESTVSRIRTEHFPLTLESARPSHTSQYLCASSLSGGGAETQYFGPGTRLLVL.

A word on this clone: The sample has other DNA sequences that encode this CDR3 too. This chain uses TRBV2 with TRBJ1-2; TRBD1 agrees at 7 bases. The CDR3 runs to 12 residues. Trimming removed 6 bases from V and 8 bases from J; junction bases left unmatched: 6. Per germline, CDR1 SNHLY and CDR2 FYNNEI. In nucleotides, the CDR3 is TGTGCCAGCAGCGAAACAGGGGCAGGCTACACCTTC. Protein product: CASSETGAGYTF.

A few counts support this clone. This sequence joins TRBV7-9 and TRBJ1-2; no clear D. The CDR3 contains 11 residues. The V end was cut by 4 bases, the J end by 8 bases, with 8 bases between. Per the germline V gene, CDR1 is SEHNR and CDR2 is FQNEAQ (reference sequence). The CDR3 here is CASSSGGGYTF. In DNA form, the CDR3 reads TGTGCCAGCAGCTCCGGAGGGGGCTACACCTTC.

The chain combines TRBV27 with TRBJ2-1; D possibly corresponds to TRBD1 (6 bases). This CDR3 has 21 residues. Germline V gene lookup returns CDR1 MNHEY and CDR2 SMNVEV (reference sequence). Trimming cost V 5 bases and J 0 bases, with 29 bases left between them. Written as DNA, the CDR3 is TGTGCCAGCAGTCCACCAGAAACGACAGGAAAAGAGAGAAGCTCCTACAATGAGCAGTTCTTC. It encodes CASSPPETTGKERSSYNEQFF.